Each of the 9 T cell receptor beta chains below was sequenced from the same sample in a study of Tregs in tolerant kidney transplant recipients. Related graft donors supplied nonmyeloablative bone marrow transplants, and mixed chimerism was transient. Assay: immunoSEQ multiplex PCR; the TCRdb copy retains only in-frame clones and omits some. The sample consists of 84,000 or so clones, 93% of them appearing once. This specimen was CD4+ T cells from blood (PBMCs), taken 12 months after the transplant. All receptors come from a human patient who received a combined kidney and bone marrow transplant. Some T cells may be graft donor cells.

This chain joins TRBV5-1 and TRBJ1-4; 9 positions match TRBD1. The CDR3 runs 18 residues. Trimming at V came to 1 base and at J to 3 bases, leaving 10 bases not matched to a gene. Germline assignment: CDR1 SGHRS and CDR2 YFSETQ. The CDR3 loop is CASSLNGQGFAANEKLFF. The DNA for the CDR3 is TGCGCCAGCAGCTTGAACGGACAGGGGTTCGCGGCTAATGAAAAACTGTTTTTT.

The chain uses TRBV7-2 and TRBJ2-1, with 10 bases matching TRBD2. Germline V lookup: CDR1 SGHTA, CDR2 FQGNSA. V was clipped by 0 bases and J by 6 bases; unmatched bases: 8. The CDR3 runs 17 residues. CDR3 nucleotides: TGTGCCAGCAGCTTAGCCGGGCTAGCGGGAGTAGCCAATGAGCAGTTCTTC. Translated, it gives CASSLAGLAGVANEQFF.

The V call is TRBV4-2, the J call TRBJ2-4, with TRBD1 matching over 7 bases. CDR3 length equals 15 residues. V gave up 1 base and J gave up 9 bases; unmatched junction bases: 9. Germline values: CDR1 LGHNA, CDR2 YNFKEQ. The DNA of the CDR3 is TGTGCCAGCAGCCAAGGCCAGGGGGAAGTGGGCATTCAGTACTTC. Protein product: CASSQGQGEVGIQYF.

This sequence joins TRBV5-3 and TRBJ2-7; D perhaps matches TRBD1 (6 bases). TRBV5-3 qualifies as an ORF whose function is uncertain. The CDR3 loop spans 14 amino acids. With 4 bases removed from V and 5 bases from J, the gap between germline ends came to 16 bases. CDR3 protein: CARSRPPGEHEQYF. In nucleotides, the CDR3 is TGTGCCAGAAGCCGTCCCCCAGGGGAGCACGAGCAGTACTTC.

This rearrangement joins TRBV12-5 to TRBJ1-5, with D maybe TRBD1 (6 bases). The V gene's germline CDR1 is LGHNT and CDR2 FRNRAP. Trimming stripped 0 bases from V and 3 bases from J, with 18 bases between. The CDR3 loop spans 18 amino acids. CDR3 nucleotides: TGTGCTAGTGGTTTGGTACTTGTCCAGGGGCAGATCAATCAGCCCCAGCATTTT. This gives the protein CASGLVLVQGQINQPQHF.

In DNA, the CDR3 is TGTGCCAGCAGTCCTCCGGGACAGCCCTATCAGCCCCAGCATTTT. Translating gives CASSPPGQPYQPQHF. This chain links TRBV28 with TRBJ1-5, with 7 nucleotides matching TRBD1. V gave up 5 bases and J gave up 5 bases; unmatched junction bases: 9. Germline V gene data show CDR1 as MDHEN and CDR2 as SYDVKM. The CDR3 runs 15 residues.

The chain uses TRBV11-3 and TRBJ1-1; the match to TRBD1 covers 8 bases. The germline gives CDR1 SGHNT, CDR2 YENEEA. The trim removed 5 bases at V and 0 bases at J, leaving 5 bases unmatched. This CDR3 spans 15 amino acids. In DNA, the CDR3 is TGTGCCAGCAGCCCGACAGGGGTGGTGAACACTGAAGCTTTCTTT. This codes for CASSPTGVVNTEAFF.

This chain joins TRBV5-1 and TRBJ1-1, with TRBD1 as a possible D gene (6 bases). The V gene's germline CDR1 is SGHRS and CDR2 YFSETQ. This CDR3 contains 16 residues. Trimming took off 0 bases at V and 5 bases at J, with 17 bases between the two ends. CDR3 nucleotides: TGCGCCAGCAGCTTGGGGATACAGGGAGTTGGGACTGAAGCTTTCTTT. This translates into CASSLGIQGVGTEAFF.

The V and J genes are TRBV28 and TRBJ1-1; 9 bases fit TRBD1. Germline loops: CDR1 MDHEN, CDR2 SYDVKM. The CDR3 consists of 17 residues. The V and J ends lost 8 bases and 1 base, in that order; junction bases with no gene match: 14. In nucleotides, the CDR3 is TGTGCCAGCGTTAGCCCGGACAGGGGAATCTGGAACACTGAAGCTTTCTTT. It specifies CASVSPDRGIWNTEAFF.